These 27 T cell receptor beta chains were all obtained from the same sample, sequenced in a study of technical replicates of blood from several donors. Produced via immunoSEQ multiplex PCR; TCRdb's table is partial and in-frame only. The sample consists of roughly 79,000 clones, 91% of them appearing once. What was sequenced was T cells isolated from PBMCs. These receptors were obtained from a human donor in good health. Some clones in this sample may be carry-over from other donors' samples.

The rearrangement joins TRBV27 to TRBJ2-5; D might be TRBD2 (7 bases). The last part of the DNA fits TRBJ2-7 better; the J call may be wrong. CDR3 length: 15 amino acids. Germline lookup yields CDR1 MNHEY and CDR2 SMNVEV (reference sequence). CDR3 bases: TGTGCCAGCAGTCTGGGGGCGGGAGCACCCTACGAGCAGTACTTC. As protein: CASSLGAGAPYEQYF.

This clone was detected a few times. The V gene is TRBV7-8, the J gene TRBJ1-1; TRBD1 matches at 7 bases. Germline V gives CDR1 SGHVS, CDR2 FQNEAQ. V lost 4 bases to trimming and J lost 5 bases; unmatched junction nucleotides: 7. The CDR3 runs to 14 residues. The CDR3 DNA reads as TGTGCCAGCAGCTGGAGACAGGGTGCAACTGAAGCTTTCTTT. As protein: CASSWRQGATEAFF. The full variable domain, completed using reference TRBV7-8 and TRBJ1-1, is GAGVSQSPRYKVAKRGQDVALRCDPISGHVSLFWYQQALGQGPEFLTYFQNEAQLDKSGLPSDRFFAERPEGSVSTLKIQRTQQEDSAVYLCASSWRQGATEAFFGQGTRLTVV.

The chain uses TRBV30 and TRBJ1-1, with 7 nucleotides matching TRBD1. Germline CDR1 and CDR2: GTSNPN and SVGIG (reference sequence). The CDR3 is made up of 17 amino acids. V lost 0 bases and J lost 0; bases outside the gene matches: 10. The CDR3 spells CAWSVSEYRGMNTEAFF. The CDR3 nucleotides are TGTGCCTGGAGTGTAAGCGAATACAGGGGCATGAACACTGAAGCTTTCTTT.

CDR3 loop: CASSYGRFYGYTF. The CDR3 nucleotides read TGTGCCAGCAGTTACGGCAGGTTTTATGGCTACACCTTC. The chain is built from TRBV6-5 and TRBJ1-2; D gene uncertain. CDR1 MNHEY and CDR2 SVGAGI come from the germline V gene. This CDR3 contains 13 residues. The V end was cut by 2 bases, the J end by 5 bases, with 9 bases between.

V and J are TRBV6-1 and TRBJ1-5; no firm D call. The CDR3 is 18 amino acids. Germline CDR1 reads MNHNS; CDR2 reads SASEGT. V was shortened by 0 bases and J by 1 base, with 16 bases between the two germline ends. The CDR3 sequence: CASSEAARRVGSNQPQHF. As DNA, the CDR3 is TGTGCCAGCAGTGAAGCCGCTCGGAGGGTAGGGAGCAATCAGCCCCAGCATTTT.

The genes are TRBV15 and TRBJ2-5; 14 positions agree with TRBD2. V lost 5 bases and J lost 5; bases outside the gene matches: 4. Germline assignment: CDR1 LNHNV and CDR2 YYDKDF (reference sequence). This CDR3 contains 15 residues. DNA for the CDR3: TGTGCCACCAGCCAACGACTAGCGGGAGGGGAGACCCAGTACTTC. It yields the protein CATSQRLAGGETQYF.

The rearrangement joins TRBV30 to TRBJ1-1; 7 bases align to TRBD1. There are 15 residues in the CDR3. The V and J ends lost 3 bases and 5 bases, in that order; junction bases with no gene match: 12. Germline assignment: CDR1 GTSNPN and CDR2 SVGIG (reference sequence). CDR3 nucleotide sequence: TGTGCCTGGAGCGTAGGGGGCAGGGCATGGACTGAAGCTTTCTTT. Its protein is CAWSVGGRAWTEAFF. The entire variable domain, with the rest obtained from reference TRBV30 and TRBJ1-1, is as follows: SQTIHQWPATLVQPVGSPLSLECTVEGTSNPNLYWYRQAAGRGLQLLFYSVGIGQISSEVPQNLSASRPQDRQFILSSKKLLLSDSGFYLCAWSVGGRAWTEAFFGQGTRLTVV.

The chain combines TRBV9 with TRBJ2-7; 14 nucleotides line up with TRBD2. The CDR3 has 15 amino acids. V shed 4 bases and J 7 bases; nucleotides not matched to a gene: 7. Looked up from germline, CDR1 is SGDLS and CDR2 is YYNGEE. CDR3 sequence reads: CASSPGLAGVYEQYF. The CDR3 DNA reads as TGTGCCAGCAGCCCGGGACTAGCGGGAGTCTATGAGCAGTACTTC.

Here the CDR3 reads CAIRETGPGANVLTF. The CDR3 region has the DNA TGTGCCATCAGGGAAACAGGGCCTGGGGCCAACGTCCTGACTTTC. V and J are TRBV10-3 and TRBJ2-6; tentatively, D is TRBD1 (6 bases). Germline V gene lookup returns CDR1 ENHRY and CDR2 SYGVKD. CDR3 size: 15 residues. V lost 6 bases and J 2 bases, leaving 11 bases between the germline ends.

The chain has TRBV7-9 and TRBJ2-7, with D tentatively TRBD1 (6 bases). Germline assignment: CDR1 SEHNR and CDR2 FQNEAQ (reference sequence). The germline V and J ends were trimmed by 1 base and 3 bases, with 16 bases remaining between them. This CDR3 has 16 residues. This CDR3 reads CASSLGQDLSIYEQYF. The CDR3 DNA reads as TGTGCCAGCAGCTTAGGACAGGACCTATCGATCTACGAGCAGTACTTC. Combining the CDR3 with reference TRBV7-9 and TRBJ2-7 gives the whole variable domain DTGVSQNPRHKITKRGQNVTFRCDPISEHNRLYWYRQTLGQGPEFLTYFQNEAQLEKSRLLSDRFSAERPKGSFSTLEIQRTEQGDSAMYLCASSLGQDLSIYEQYFGPGTRLTVT.

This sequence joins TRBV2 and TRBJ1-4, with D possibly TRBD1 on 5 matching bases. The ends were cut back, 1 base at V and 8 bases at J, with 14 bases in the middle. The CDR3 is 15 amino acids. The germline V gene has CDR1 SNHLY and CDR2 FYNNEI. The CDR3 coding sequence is TGTGCCAGCAGTGAAGAAGGGCAGGGCAGCGAAAAACTGTTTTTT. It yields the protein CASSEEGQGSEKLFF.

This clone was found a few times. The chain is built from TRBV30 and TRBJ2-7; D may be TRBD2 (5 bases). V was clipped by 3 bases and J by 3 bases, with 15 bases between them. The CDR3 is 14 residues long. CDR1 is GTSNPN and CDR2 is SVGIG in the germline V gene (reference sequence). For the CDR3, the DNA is TGTGCCTGGAGACCGGGGAACGCCCGCTACGAGCAGTACTTC. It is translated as CAWRPGNARYEQYF.

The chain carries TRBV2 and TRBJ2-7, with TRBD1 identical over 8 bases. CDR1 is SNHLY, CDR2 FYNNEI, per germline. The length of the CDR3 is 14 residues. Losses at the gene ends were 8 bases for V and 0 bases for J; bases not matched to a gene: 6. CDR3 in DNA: TGTGCCAGCTTGGGACAGGTTGACTCCTACGAGCAGTACTTC. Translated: CASLGQVDSYEQYF.

CDR3 protein: CASSEKRGETQYF. For the CDR3, the DNA is TGTGCCAGCAGTGAAAAGAGGGGGGAGACCCAGTACTTC. The V call is TRBV6-1, the J call TRBJ2-5; a weak D match, TRBD1 (6 bases). The CDR3 loop spans 13 amino acids. V lost 2 bases and J lost 5, with 9 bases in between. Germline loops: CDR1 MNHNS, CDR2 SASEGT.

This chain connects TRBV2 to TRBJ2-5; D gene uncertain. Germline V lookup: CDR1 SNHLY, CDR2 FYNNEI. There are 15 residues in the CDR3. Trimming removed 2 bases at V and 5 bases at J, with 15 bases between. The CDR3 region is CASSESAASRETQYF. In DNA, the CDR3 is TGTGCCAGCAGTGAATCGGCAGCCAGCAGGGAGACCCAGTACTTC. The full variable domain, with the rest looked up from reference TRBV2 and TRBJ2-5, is EPEVTQTPSHQVTQMGQEVILRCVPISNHLYFYWYRQILGQKVEFLVSFYNNEISEKSEIFDDQFSVERPDGSNFTLKIRSTKLEDSAMYFCASSESAASRETQYFGPGTRLLVL.

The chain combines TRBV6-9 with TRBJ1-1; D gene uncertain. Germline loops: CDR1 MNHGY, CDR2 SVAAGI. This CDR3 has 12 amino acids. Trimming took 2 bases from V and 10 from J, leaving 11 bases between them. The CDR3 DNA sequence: TGTGCCAGCAGTTATGTTCTTGGAGGAGCTTTCTTT. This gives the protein CASSYVLGGAFF.

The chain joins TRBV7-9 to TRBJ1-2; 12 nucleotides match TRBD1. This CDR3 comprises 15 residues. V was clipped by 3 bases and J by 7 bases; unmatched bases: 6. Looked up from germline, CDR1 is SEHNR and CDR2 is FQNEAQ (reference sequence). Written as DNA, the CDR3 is TGTGCCAGCAGCTTTCCGGGACAGGGGGCAATTGGCTACACCTTC. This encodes CASSFPGQGAIGYTF.

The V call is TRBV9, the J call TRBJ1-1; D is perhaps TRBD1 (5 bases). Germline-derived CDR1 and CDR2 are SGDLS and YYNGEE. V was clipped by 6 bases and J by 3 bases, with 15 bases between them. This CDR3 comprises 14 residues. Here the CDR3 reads CASKSGTSDTEAFF. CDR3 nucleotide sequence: TGTGCCAGCAAATCCGGGACTTCGGACACTGAAGCTTTCTTT.

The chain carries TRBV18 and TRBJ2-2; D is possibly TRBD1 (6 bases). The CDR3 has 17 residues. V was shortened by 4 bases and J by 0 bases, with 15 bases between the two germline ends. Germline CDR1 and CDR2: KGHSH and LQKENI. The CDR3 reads CASSRSWDIANTGELFF. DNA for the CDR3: TGTGCCAGCTCACGATCCTGGGACATCGCGAACACCGGGGAGCTGTTTTTT.

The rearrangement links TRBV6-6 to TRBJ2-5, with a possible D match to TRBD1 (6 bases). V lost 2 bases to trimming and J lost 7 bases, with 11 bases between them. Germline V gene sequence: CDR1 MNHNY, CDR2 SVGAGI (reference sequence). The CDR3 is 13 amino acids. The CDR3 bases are TGTGCCAGCAGTTACGTGGGGGCGGCGACCCAGTACTTC. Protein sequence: CASSYVGAATQYF.

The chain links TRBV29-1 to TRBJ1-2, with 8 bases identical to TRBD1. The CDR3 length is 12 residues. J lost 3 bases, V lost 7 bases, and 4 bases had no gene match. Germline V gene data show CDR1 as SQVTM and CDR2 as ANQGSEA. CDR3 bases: TGCAGCGGTACGACAGGGGACTATGGCTACACCTTC. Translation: CSGTTGDYGYTF.

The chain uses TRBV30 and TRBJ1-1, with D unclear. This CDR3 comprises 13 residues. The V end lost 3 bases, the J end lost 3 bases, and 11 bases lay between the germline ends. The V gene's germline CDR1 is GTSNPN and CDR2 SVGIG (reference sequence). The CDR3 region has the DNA TGTGCCTGGAGGACTTGGAGAGACACTGAAGCTTTCTTT. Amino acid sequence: CAWRTWRDTEAFF. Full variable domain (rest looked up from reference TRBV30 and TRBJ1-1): SQTIHQWPATLVQPVGSPLSLECTVEGTSNPNLYWYRQAAGRGLQLLFYSVGIGQISSEVPQNLSASRPQDRQFILSSKKLLLSDSGFYLCAWRTWRDTEAFFGQGTRLTVV.

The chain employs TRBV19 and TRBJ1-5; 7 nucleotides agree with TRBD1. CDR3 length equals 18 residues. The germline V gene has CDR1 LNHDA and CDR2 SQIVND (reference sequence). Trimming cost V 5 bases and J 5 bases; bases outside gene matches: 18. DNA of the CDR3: TGTGCCAGTAGTCCTCGACAGGGAGTGGGGAACCGTCATCAGCCCCAGCATTTT. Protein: CASSPRQGVGNRHQPQHF.

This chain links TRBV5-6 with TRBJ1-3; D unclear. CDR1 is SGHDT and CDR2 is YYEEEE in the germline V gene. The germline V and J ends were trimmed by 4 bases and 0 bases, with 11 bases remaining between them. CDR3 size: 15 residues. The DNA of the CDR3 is TGTGCCAGCAGCGAGTTCTTATCCTCTGGAAACACCATATATTTT. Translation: CASSEFLSSGNTIYF. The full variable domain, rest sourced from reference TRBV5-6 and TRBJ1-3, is DAGVTQSPTHLIKTRGQQVTLRCSPKSGHDTVSWYQQALGQGPQFIFQYYEEEERQRGNFPDRFSGHQFPNYSSELNVNALLLGDSALYLCASSEFLSSGNTIYFGEGSWLTVV.

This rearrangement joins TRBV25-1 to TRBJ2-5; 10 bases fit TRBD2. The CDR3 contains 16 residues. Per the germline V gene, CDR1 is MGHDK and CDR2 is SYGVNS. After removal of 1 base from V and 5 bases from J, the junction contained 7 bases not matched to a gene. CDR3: CASSESLGSGRETQYF. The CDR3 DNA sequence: TGTGCCAGCAGTGAATCTCTAGGTAGCGGGAGGGAGACCCAGTACTTC. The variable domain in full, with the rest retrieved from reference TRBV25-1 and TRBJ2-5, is EADIYQTPRYLVIGTGKKITLECSQTMGHDKMYWYQQDPGMELHLIHYSYGVNSTEKGDLSSESTVSRIRTEHFPLTLESARPSHTSQYLCASSESLGSGRETQYFGPGTRLLVL.

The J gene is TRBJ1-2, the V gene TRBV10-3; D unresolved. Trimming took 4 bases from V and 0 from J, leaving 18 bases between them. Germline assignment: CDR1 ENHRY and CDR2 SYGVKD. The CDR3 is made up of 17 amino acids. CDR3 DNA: TGTGCCATCAGTGGTAACGAGATAGCAAAAGCTAACTATGGCTACACCTTC. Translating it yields CAISGNEIAKANYGYTF.

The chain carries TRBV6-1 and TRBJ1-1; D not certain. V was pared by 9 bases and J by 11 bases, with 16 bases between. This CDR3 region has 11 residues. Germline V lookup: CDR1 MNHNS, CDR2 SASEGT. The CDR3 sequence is CASIQSGIAFF. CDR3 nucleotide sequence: TGTGCCAGTATACAGTCGGGGATTGCTTTCTTT.